A single sample is the source of the 8 T cell receptor beta chains below, sequenced in a study of blood T cells in healthy people across ages. It was with a sample-barcoded 5' primer and a J-beta primer mix that a second PCR of about 7 to 12 cycles was run. TCRdb passed the 5' RACE reads through MiXCR, listing each CDR3 protein once. The table includes around 1,100,000 distinct CDR3 sequences, around two fifths detected once. Sample: blood. The origin of the receptors is a man younger than 30 in good health.

This clonotype was detected once. The chain carries TRBV11-1 and TRBJ2-5, with 9 positions matching TRBD1. Germline V CDR1 and CDR2: SGHAT, FQDESV (reference sequence). The J segment lost 11 bases and the V segment lost 2 bases, leaving 24 bases of the junction unmatched. This CDR3 contains 19 residues. The CDR3 bases are TGTGCCAGCAGCTTACCGTCGGGACGAAACAGGGGGCGAGTGGAAGAGCAGTACTTC. Amino acid sequence: CASSLPSGRNRGRVEEQYF. Complete variable domain (other parts from reference TRBV11-1 and TRBJ2-5): EAEVAQSPRYKITEKSQAVAFWCDPISGHATLYWYRQILGQGPELLVQFQDESVVDDSQLPKDRFSAERLKGVDSTLKIQPAELGDSAMYLCASSLPSGRNRGRVEEQYFGPGTRLLVL.

The chain is built from TRBV4-3 and TRBJ1-2; possible D gene TRBD1, 5 bases. The CDR3 sequence is 17 residues long. Germline assignment: CDR1 LGHNA and CDR2 YSLEER. Trimming took 0 bases from V and 0 from J, leaving 14 bases between them. CDR3 coding DNA: TGCGCCAGCAGCCAAGAGGTGGCAGGGCCCCCTAACTATGGCTACACCTTC. Translating gives CASSQEVAGPPNYGYTF.

The chain is built from TRBV13 and TRBJ1-1, with D maybe TRBD1 (5 bases). Deletions cut 5 bases from V and 3 bases from J, with 22 bases between. This CDR3 contains 17 residues. From germline, CDR1 is PRHDT and CDR2 FYEKMQ (reference sequence). The CDR3 DNA follows: TGTGCCAGCAGCCCGAGGGGCGATGGTCTAGGAGACACTGAAGCTTTCTTT. Protein product: CASSPRGDGLGDTEAFF.

This clonotype was seen more than once but under ten times. The chain combines TRBV27 with TRBJ1-2; 10 nucleotides align to TRBD1. Germline V gene lookup returns CDR1 MNHEY and CDR2 SMNVEV (reference sequence). The ends lost 6 bases at V and 5 bases at J; junction bases unmatched: 9. The CDR3 covers 15 residues. This CDR3 is CASRTYGTGEYGYTF. The CDR3 coding sequence is TGTGCCAGCAGGACGTACGGGACAGGGGAATATGGCTACACCTTC.

This CDR3 is CASRQRGGLDTQYF. CDR3 nucleotides: TGTGCCAGCAGGCAGCGGGGGGGTTTAGATACGCAGTATTTT. The rearrangement links TRBV12-3 or TRBV12-4 to TRBJ2-3, with TRBD2 matching 10 bases. The CDR3 is 14 amino acids. V dropped 6 bases and J dropped 5; count of bases not matched to a gene: 5.

Points on this clonotype: Just one base apart from a much larger clone, this may be a read error. This sequence joins TRBV7-9 and TRBJ2-5, with a weak D call TRBD2 (6 bases). This CDR3 is built from 14 residues. The V gene lost 7 bases and the J gene lost 11 bases, with 23 bases spanning the gap. Germline V gene data show CDR1 as SEHNR and CDR2 as FQNEAQ (reference sequence). The CDR3 sequence: CASINPGRRNEQYF. CDR3 sequence (DNA): TGTGCCAGCATCAATCCCGGGAGAAGAAATGAGCAGTACTTC.

This clonotype was detected a few times. The CDR3 region has the DNA TGTGCCATCAGTGAGTCCCCCACTGAAGCTTTCTTT. It translates to CAISESPTEAFF. V gene TRBV10-3 combines with J gene TRBJ1-1; D remains ambiguous. The CDR3 spans 12 residues. Germline loops: CDR1 ENHRY, CDR2 SYGVKD. V was clipped by 0 bases and J by 4 bases, with 3 bases between them.

The chain recombines TRBV7-2 with TRBJ2-7; no definite D call. The DNA end favors TRBJ2-5, so the J call may be wrong. CDR3 length: 15 amino acids. CDR1 is SGHTA, CDR2 FQGNSA, per germline. CDR3 loop: CASSQAFDTVETQYF. CDR3 DNA: TGTGCCAGCAGCCAGGCCTTCGATACGGTAGAGACCCAGTACTTC.